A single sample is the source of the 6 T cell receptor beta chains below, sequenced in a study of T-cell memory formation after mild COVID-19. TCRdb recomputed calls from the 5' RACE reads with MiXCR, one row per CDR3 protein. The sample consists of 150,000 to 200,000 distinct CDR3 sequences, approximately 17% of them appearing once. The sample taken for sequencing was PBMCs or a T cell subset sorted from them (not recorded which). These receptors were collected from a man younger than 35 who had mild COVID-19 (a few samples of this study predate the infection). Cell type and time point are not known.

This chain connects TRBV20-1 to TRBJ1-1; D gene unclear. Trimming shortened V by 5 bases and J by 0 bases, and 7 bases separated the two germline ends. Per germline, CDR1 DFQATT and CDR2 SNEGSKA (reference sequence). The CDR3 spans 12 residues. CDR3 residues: CSARRVNTEAFF. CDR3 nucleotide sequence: TGCAGTGCTCGTAGGGTGAACACTGAAGCTTTCTTT.

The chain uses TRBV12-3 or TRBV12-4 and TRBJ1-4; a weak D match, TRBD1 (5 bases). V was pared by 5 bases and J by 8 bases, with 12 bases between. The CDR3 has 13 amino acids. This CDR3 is CASSLRDREKLFF. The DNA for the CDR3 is TGTGCCAGCAGTCTCCGGGACCGAGAAAAACTGTTTTTT.

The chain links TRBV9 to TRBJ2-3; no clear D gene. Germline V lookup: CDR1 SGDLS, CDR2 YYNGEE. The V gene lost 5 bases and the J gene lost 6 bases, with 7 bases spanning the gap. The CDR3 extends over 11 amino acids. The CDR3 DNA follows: TGTGCCAGCAGAAGTGGTGATACGCAGTATTTT. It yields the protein CASRSGDTQYF.

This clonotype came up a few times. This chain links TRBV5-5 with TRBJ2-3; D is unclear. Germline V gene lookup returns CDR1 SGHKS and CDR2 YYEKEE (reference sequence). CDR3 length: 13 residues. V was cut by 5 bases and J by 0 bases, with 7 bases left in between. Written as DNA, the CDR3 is TGTGCCAGCAGGCCCTTGAGCACAGATACGCAGTATTTT. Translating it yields CASRPLSTDTQYF.

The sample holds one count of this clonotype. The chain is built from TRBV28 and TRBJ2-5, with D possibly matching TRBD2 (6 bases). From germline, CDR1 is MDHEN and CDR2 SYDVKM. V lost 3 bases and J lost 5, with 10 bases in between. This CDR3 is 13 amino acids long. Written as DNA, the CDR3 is TGTGCCAGCAGTTTTAGGAGGGAGGAGACCCAGTACTTC. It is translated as CASSFRREETQYF.

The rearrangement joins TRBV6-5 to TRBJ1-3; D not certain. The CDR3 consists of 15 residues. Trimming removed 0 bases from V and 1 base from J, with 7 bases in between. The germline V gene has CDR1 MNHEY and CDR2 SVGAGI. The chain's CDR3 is CASSYSMASGNTIYF. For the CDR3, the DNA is TGTGCCAGCAGTTACTCGATGGCATCTGGAAACACCATATATTTT.